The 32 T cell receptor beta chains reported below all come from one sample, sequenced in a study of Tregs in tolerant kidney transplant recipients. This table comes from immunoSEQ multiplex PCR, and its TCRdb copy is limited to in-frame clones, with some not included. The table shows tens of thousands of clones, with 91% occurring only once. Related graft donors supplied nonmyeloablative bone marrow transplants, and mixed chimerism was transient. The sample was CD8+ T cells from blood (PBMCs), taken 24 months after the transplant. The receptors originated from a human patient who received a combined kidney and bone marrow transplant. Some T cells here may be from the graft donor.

CDR3 amino acids: CASSLALGYEQYF. The CDR3 bases are TGTGCCAGCAGCTTAGCGCTCGGGTACGAGCAGTACTTC. The chain has TRBV7-7 and TRBJ2-7; D is ambiguous. Germline V lookup: CDR1 SSHAT, CDR2 FNYEAQ (reference sequence). V lost 0 bases to trimming and J lost 4 bases, with 7 bases between them. The length of the CDR3 is 13 residues.

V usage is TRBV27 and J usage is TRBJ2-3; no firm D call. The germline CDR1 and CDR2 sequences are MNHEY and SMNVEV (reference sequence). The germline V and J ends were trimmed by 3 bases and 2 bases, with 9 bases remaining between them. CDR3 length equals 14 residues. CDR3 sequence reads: CASSLVGSTDTQYF. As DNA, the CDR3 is TGTGCCAGCAGTTTGGTTGGCTCCACAGATACGCAGTATTTT.

In DNA, the CDR3 is TGTGCCAGCAGTGAGGAACTAGCGGGAGCATACAATGAGCAGTTCTTC. Translated, it gives CASSEELAGAYNEQFF. The chain carries TRBV6-1 and TRBJ2-1, with 11 positions matching TRBD2. Germline V gene lookup returns CDR1 MNHNS and CDR2 SASEGT. V trimming: 3 bases; J trimming: 4 bases; junction bases outside the gene matches: 5. This CDR3 is built from 16 residues.

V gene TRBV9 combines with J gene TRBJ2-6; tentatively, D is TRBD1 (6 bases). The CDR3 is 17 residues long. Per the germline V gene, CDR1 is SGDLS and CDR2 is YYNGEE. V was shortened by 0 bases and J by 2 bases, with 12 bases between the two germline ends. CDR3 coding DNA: TGTGCCAGCAGCGTAGCCTCCGACAGGACTGGGGCCAACGTCCTGACTTTC. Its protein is CASSVASDRTGANVLTF. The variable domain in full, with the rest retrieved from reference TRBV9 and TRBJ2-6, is DSGVTQTPKHLITATGQRVTLRCSPRSGDLSVYWYQQSLDQGLQFLIQYYNGEERAKGNILERFSAQQFPDLHSELNLSSLELGDSALYFCASSVASDRTGANVLTFGAGSRLTVL.

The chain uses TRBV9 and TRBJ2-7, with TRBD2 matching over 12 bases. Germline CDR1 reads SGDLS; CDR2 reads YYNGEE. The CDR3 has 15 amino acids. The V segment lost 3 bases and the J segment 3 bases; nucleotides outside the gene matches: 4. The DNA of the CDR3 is TGTGCCAGCAGCGAGACTAGCGGGGGAATCTACGAGCAGTACTTC. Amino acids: CASSETSGGIYEQYF. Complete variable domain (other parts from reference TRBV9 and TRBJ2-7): DSGVTQTPKHLITATGQRVTLRCSPRSGDLSVYWYQQSLDQGLQFLIQYYNGEERAKGNILERFSAQQFPDLHSELNLSSLELGDSALYFCASSETSGGIYEQYFGPGTRLTVT.

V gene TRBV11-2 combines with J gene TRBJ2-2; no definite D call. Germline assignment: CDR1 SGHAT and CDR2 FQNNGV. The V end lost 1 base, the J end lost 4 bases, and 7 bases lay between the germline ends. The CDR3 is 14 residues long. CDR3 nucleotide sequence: TGTGCCAGCAGCTTAGTCCAGCGCACCGGGGAGCTGTTTTTT. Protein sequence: CASSLVQRTGELFF. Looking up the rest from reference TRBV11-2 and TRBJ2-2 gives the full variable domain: EAGVAQSPRYKIIEKRQSVAFWCNPISGHATLYWYQQILGQGPKLLIQFQNNGVVDDSQLPKDRFSAERLKGVDSTLKIQPAKLEDSAVYLCASSLVQRTGELFFGEGSRLTVL.

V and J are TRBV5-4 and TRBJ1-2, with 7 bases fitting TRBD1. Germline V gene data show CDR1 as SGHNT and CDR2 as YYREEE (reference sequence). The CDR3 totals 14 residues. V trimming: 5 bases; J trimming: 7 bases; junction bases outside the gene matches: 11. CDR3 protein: CASSSTGIVFGYTF. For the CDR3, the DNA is TGTGCCAGCAGTTCGACAGGGATAGTGTTTGGCTACACCTTC.

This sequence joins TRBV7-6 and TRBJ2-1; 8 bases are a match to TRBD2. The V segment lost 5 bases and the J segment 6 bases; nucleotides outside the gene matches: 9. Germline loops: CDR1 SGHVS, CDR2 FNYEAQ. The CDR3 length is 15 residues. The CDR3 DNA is TGTGCCAGCAGCCCCGGGCTAGCGGGTGGCAATGAGCAGTTCTTC. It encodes CASSPGLAGGNEQFF.

CDR3 in amino acids: CASSIGGGTEAFF. Here the CDR3 DNA reads TGTGCCAGTAGTATAGGGGGGGGCACTGAAGCTTTCTTT. The V call is TRBV19, the J call TRBJ1-1; a weak D match, TRBD1 (5 bases). Looked up from germline, CDR1 is LNHDA and CDR2 is SQIVND (reference sequence). Trimming took off 1 base at V and 4 bases at J, with 7 bases between the two ends. The CDR3 is made up of 13 amino acids.

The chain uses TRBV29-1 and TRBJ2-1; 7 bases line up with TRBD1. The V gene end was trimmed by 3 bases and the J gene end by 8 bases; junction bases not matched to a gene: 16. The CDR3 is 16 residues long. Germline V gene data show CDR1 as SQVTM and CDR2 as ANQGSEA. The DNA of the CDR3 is TGCAGCGTTGAGATAATTGTGGCAGGGGGTAATTATGAGCAGTTCTTC. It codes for CSVEIIVAGGNYEQFF.

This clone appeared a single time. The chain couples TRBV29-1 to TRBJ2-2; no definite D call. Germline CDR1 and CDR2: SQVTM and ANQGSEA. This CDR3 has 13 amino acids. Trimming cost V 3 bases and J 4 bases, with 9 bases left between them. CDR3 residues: CSVDGVGTGELFF. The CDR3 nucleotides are TGCAGCGTTGACGGAGTGGGCACCGGGGAGCTGTTTTTT.

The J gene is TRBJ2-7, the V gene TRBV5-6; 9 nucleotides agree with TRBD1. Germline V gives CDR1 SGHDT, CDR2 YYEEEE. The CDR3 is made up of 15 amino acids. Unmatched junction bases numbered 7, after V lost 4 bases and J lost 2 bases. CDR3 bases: TGTGCCAGCAGCGACGGACAGGGGACCCCCTACGAGCAGTACTTC. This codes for CASSDGQGTPYEQYF.

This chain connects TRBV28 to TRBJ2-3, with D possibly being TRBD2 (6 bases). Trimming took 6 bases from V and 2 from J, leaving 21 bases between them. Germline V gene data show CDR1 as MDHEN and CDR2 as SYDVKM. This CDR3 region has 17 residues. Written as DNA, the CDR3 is TGTGCCAGCAGCTTACCCCCGGGAGCGGAGCCCACAGATACGCAGTATTTT. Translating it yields CASSLPPGAEPTDTQYF.

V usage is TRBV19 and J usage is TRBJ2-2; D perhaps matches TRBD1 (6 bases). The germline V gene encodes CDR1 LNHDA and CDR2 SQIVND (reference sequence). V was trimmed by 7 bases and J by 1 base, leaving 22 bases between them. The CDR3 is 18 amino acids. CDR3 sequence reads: CASKSATTTGGNTGELFF. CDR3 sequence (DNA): TGTGCCAGTAAAAGTGCGACCACGACAGGTGGGAACACCGGGGAGCTGTTTTTT.

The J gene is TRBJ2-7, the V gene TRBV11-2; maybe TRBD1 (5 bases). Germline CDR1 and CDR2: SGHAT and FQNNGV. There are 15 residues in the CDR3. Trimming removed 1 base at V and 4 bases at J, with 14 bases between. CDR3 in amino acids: CASSLAAQGLYEQYF. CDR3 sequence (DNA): TGTGCCAGCAGCTTAGCCGCCCAGGGCCTATACGAGCAGTACTTC.

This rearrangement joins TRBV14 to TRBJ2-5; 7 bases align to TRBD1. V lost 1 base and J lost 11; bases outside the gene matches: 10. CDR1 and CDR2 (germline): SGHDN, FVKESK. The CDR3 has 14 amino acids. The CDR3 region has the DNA TGTGCCAGCAGCCAAGGTTTAGGGGGCTCTGTACAGTACTTC. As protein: CASSQGLGGSVQYF.

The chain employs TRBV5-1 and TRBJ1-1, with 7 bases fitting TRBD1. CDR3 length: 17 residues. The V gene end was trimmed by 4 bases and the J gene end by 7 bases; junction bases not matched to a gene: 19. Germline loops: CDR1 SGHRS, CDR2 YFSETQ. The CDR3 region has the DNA TGCGCCAGCAGCCCCGGTTCGGGGGGGACAGTCGGGAGTGAAGCTTTCTTT. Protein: CASSPGSGGTVGSEAFF. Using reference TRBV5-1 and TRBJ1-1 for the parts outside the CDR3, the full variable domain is KAGVTQTPRYLIKTRGQQVTLSCSPISGHRSVSWYQQTPGQGLQFLFEYFSETQRNKGNFPGRFSGRQFSNSRSEMNVSTLELGDSALYLCASSPGSGGTVGSEAFFGQGTRLTVV.

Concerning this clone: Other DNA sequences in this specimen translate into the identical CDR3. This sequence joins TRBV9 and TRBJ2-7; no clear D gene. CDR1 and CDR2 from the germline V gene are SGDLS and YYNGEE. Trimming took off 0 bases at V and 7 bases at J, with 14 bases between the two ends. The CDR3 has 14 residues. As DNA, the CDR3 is TGTGCCAGCAGCGTAGATTCCCACCAAGAGGAGCAGTACTTC. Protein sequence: CASSVDSHQEEQYF.

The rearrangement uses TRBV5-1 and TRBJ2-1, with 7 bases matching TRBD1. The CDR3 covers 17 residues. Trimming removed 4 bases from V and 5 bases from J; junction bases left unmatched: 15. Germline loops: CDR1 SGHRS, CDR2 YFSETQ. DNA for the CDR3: TGCGCCAGCAGCCCCCCCGTGCTAGGGACAGTTGACAATGAGCAGTTCTTC. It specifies CASSPPVLGTVDNEQFF.

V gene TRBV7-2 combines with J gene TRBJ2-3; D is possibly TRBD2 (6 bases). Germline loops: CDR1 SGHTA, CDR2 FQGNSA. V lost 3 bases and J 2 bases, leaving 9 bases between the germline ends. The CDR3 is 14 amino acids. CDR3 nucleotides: TGTGCCAGCAGCTTCTGGGGGGACACAGATACGCAGTATTTT. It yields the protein CASSFWGDTDTQYF.

In nucleotides, the CDR3 is TGCAGCGGCGGGGCAGGGGGCGAGAACACTGAAGCTTTCTTT. This gives the protein CSGGAGGENTEAFF. The V gene is TRBV29-1, the J gene TRBJ1-1; 8 positions agree with TRBD1. Germline-derived CDR1 and CDR2 are SQVTM and ANQGSEA. V trimming: 7 bases; J trimming: 1 base; junction bases outside the gene matches: 8. The CDR3 runs 14 residues.

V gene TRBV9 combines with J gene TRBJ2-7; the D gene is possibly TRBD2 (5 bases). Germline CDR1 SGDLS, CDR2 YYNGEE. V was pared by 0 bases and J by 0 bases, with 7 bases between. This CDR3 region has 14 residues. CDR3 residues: CASSVGGFSYEQYF. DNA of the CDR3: TGTGCCAGCAGCGTAGGCGGGTTCTCCTACGAGCAGTACTTC. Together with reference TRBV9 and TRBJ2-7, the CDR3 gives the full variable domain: DSGVTQTPKHLITATGQRVTLRCSPRSGDLSVYWYQQSLDQGLQFLIQYYNGEERAKGNILERFSAQQFPDLHSELNLSSLELGDSALYFCASSVGGFSYEQYFGPGTRLTVT.

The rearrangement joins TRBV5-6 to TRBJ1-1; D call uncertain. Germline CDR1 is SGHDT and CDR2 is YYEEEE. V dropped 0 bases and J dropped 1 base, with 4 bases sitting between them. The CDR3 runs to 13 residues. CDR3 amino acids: CASSLERNTEAFF. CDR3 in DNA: TGTGCCAGCAGCTTGGAGAGGAACACTGAAGCTTTCTTT.

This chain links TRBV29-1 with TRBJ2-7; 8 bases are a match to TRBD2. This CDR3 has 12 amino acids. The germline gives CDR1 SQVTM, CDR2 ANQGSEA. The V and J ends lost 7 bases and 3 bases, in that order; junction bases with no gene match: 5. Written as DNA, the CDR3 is TGCAGCGCCGCGACTAGCGACTACGAGCAGTACTTC. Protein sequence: CSAATSDYEQYF.

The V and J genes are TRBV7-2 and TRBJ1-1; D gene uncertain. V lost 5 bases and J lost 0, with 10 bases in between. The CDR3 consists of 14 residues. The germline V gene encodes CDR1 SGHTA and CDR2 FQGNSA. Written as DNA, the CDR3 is TGTGCCAGCAGCCAACACCCCATGAACACTGAAGCTTTCTTT. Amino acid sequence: CASSQHPMNTEAFF.

CDR3 residues: CASSLVQGALNTEAFF. CDR3 sequence (DNA): TGTGCCAGCAGCTTAGTCCAGGGCGCGCTCAACACTGAAGCTTTCTTT. V gene TRBV11-2 combines with J gene TRBJ1-1; D is possibly TRBD1 (5 bases). The germline V and J ends were trimmed by 1 base and 2 bases, with 14 bases remaining between them. The germline CDR1 and CDR2 sequences are SGHAT and FQNNGV. The CDR3 spans 16 residues. Looking up the rest from reference TRBV11-2 and TRBJ1-1 gives the full variable domain: EAGVAQSPRYKIIEKRQSVAFWCNPISGHATLYWYQQILGQGPKLLIQFQNNGVVDDSQLPKDRFSAERLKGVDSTLKIQPAKLEDSAVYLCASSLVQGALNTEAFFGQGTRLTVV.

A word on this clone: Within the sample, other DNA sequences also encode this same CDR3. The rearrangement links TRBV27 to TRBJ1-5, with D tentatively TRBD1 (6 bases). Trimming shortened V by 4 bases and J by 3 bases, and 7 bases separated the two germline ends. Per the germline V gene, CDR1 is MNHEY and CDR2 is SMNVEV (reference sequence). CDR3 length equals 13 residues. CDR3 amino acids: CASSSGVNQPQHF. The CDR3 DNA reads TGTGCCAGCAGTTCAGGGGTCAATCAGCCCCAGCATTTT.

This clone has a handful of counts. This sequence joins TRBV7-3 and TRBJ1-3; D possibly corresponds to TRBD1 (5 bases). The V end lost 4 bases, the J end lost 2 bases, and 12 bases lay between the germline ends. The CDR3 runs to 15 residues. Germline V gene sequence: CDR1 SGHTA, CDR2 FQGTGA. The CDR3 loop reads CASSSSGTPGNTIYF. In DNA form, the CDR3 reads TGTGCCAGCAGCTCTTCCGGGACTCCTGGAAACACCATATATTTT.

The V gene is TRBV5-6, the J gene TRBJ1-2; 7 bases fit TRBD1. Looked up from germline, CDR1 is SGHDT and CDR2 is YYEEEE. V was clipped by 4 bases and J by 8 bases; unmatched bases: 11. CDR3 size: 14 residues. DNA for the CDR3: TGTGCCAGCAGCCAGACAGGGATGCTAGTCGGCTACACCTTC. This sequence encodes CASSQTGMLVGYTF.

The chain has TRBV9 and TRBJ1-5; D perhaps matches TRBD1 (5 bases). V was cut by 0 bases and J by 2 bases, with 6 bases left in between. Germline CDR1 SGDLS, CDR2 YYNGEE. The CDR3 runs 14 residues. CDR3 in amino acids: CASSVEGGNQPQHF. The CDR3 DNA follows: TGTGCCAGCAGCGTAGAAGGGGGCAATCAGCCCCAGCATTTT.

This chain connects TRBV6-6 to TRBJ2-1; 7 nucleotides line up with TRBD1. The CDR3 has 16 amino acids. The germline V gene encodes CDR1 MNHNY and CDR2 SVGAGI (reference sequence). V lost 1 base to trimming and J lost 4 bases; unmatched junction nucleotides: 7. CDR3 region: CASSYYKGGLYNEQFF. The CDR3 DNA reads TGTGCCAGCAGTTACTACAAAGGGGGCCTTTACAATGAGCAGTTCTTC.

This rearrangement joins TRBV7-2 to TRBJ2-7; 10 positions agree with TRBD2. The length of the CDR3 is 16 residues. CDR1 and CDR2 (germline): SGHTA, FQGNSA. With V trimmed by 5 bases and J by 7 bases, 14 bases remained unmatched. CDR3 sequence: CASSQPHSGRYYEQYF. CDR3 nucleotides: TGTGCCAGCAGCCAACCCCATAGCGGGAGGTATTATGAGCAGTACTTC.